The clone carrying this T cell receptor (beta chain) was observed a few times. What it recognizes is unknown. This specimen comes from a study of read filtering for tumor transcriptome and immune sequencing. Turning to the study itself: TCR-mapped reads were about 3.5 to 10.27 million with IR-seq versus about 75 to 1,400 with RNA-seq.

Study-wide findings and caveats: IR-seq captured clonotypes deeper and more reliably than RNA-seq.

The library was built from about 0.4 ug RNA with molecular barcoded adaptors for alpha/delta and beta/gamma chains. From the reads, TCRdb called clonotypes with MiXCR, one entry per CDR3 protein. The sample shows over 45,000 distinct CDR3 sequences, roughly 19% of them seen only once. Bone marrow was sampled from every patient at the time of active disease. Sequences were obtained from a population of CD138-negative cells sorted from bone marrow. The sequence came from a donor over 35 with multiple myeloma.

CDR3 nucleotides: TGTGCCAGCAGCTTAGGCATGGAGACCCAGTACTTC. Its protein is CASSLGMETQYF. The chain combines TRBV7-6 with TRBJ2-5; D call uncertain. The CDR3 loop spans 12 amino acids. The germline V gene encodes CDR1 SGHVS and CDR2 FNYEAQ. Trimming cost V 1 base and J 5 bases, with 5 bases left between them.